This TCR beta chain comes out of a study of blood T cell repertoires in COVID-19. The germline V gene has CDR1 SGHNT and CDR2 YYREEE (reference sequence). V was clipped by 2 bases and J by 9 bases; unmatched bases: 5. This CDR3 comprises 14 residues. Patients in Seattle were enrolled during active infection, then followed longitudinally. As handled by the study authors: Amplification with reference gene primers provided the estimates of nucleated cell counts. Measured with immunoSEQ multiplex PCR; TCRdb has only the in-frame clones, and not every one. The D gene and trimming were derived from the DNA, and the V and J assignments and clone size from that table. Of roughly 230,000 clones listed, 65% to 90% are singletons.

The rearrangement uses TRBV5-4 and TRBJ1-6, with 7 bases identical to TRBD1. The clonotype was recovered from a man in his fifties with COVID-19, enrolled during active disease. Material for sequencing was peripheral blood. This CDR3 is CASSLDRVASPLHF. The CDR3 region has the DNA TGTGCCAGCAGCTTAGACAGGGTAGCTTCACCCCTCCACTTT.